This paragraph reports one T cell receptor (beta chain). What it binds is unknown. Germline V gene sequence: CDR1 SGHRS, CDR2 YFSETQ. With 1 base removed from V and 2 bases from J, the gap between germline ends came to 9 bases. This CDR3 spans 14 amino acids. The data stem from a study of beta chain features in type 1 diabetes. Looking at the study overall: The samples had more than 95 million sorted cells examined in all. General study points: Among patients with Type 1 diabetes, TCRB CDR3s were moderately but significantly shorter in every one of the four CD4+ subsets. Comparison showed that naive, central memory and Treg TCRB repertoires appeared more similar among patients than among healthy donors.

Every sorted population was more than 95% pure. The isolated RNA, all of it, was reverse transcribed, so expressed TCRB transcripts were what got sequenced. TCRdb keeps only in-frame clones here, not all; method: immunoSEQ multiplex PCR. Of hundreds of thousands of clones in the sample, around 15% are singletons; the top ten hold nearly 0.04%. The chain combines TRBV5-1 with TRBJ2-5; D not certain. This sequence was found in a man younger than 35 with type 1 diabetes. Sequencing input: naive CD4+ T cells from blood. Written as DNA, the CDR3 is TGCGCCAGCAGCTTGAACGCTCGTCAAGAGACCCAGTACTTC. Translating it yields CASSLNARQETQYF.